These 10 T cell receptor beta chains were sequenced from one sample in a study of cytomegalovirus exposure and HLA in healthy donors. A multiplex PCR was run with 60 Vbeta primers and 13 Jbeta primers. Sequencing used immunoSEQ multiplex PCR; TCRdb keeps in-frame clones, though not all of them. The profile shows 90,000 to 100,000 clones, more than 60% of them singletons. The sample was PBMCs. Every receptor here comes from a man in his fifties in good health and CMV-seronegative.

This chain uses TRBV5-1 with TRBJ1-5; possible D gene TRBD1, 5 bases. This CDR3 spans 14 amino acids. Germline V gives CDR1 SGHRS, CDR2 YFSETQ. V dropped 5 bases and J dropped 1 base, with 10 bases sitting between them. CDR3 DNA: TGCGCCAGCAGGCCGGGGGAAAGCAATCAGCCCCAGCATTTT. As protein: CASRPGESNQPQHF.

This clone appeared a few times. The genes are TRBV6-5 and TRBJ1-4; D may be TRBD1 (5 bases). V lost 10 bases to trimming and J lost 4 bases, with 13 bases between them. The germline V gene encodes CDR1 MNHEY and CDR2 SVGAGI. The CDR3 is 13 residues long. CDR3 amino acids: CATSLGGNEKLFF. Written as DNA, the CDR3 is TGTGCCACCTCTCTCGGGGGTAATGAAAAACTGTTTTTT.

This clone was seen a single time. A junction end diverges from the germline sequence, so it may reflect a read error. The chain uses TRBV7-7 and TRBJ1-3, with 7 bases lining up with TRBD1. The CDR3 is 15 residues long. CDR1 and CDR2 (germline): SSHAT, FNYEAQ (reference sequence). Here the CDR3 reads CASSPGTEQRNTIYF. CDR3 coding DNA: TGTGCTAGCAGCCCCGGGACAGAGCAACGAAACACCATATATTTT.

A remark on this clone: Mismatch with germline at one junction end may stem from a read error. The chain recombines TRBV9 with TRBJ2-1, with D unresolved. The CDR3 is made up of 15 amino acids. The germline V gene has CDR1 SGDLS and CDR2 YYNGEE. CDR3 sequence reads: CASNVSPGSYNEQFF. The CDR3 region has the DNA TGTGCCAGCAACGTAAGTCCCGGCTCCTACAATGAGCAGTTCTTC.

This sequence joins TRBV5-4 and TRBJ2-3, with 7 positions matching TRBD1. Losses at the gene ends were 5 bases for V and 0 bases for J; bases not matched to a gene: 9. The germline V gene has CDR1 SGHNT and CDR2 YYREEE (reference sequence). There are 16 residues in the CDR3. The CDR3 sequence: CASSQGQAPSTDTQYF. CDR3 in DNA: TGTGCCAGCAGTCAAGGACAGGCCCCTAGCACAGATACGCAGTATTTT.

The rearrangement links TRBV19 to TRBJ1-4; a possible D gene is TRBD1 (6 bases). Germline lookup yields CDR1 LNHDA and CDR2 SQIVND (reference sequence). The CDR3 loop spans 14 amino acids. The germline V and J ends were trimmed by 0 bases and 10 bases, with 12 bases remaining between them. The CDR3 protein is CASSIDTGMGKLFF. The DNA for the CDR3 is TGTGCCAGTAGTATAGATACAGGGATGGGAAAACTGTTTTTT.

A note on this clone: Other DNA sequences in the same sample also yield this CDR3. The CDR3 nucleotides are TGTGCCAGCAGTTACCGGGACAGGGGGTCTTACGAGCAGTACTTC. It yields the protein CASSYRDRGSYEQYF. The J gene is TRBJ2-7, the V gene TRBV6-5; TRBD1 matches 11 bases. This CDR3 has 15 residues. The V gene end was trimmed by 2 bases and the J gene end by 4 bases; junction bases not matched to a gene: 4. Germline CDR1 is MNHEY and CDR2 is SVGAGI.

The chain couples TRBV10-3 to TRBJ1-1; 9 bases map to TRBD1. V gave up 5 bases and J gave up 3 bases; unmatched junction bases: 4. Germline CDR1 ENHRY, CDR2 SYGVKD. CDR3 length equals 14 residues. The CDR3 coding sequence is TGTGCCATCAGTTCCCGGGACAGGGACACTGAAGCTTTCTTT. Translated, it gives CAISSRDRDTEAFF.

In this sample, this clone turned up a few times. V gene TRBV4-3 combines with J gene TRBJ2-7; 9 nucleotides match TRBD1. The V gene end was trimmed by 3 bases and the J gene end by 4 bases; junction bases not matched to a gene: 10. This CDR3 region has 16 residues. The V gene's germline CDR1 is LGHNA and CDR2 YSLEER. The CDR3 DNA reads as TGCGCCAGCAGCCAGGCACCGGGACAGGGTCTATACGAGCAGTACTTC. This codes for CASSQAPGQGLYEQYF.

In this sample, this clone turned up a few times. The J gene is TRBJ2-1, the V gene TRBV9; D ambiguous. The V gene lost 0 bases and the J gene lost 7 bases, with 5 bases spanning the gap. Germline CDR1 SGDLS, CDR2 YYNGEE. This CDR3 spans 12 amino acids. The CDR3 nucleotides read TGTGCCAGCAGCGTAGACGGGAATGAGCAGTTCTTC. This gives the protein CASSVDGNEQFF.